A single TCR beta chain is shown here with its context. Its antigen is not identified. The data are from a study of OX40 agonist ivuxolimab in advanced cancers. This CDR3 is 16 amino acids long. V lost 5 bases, J lost 0 bases, and 14 bases lay in between. Germline CDR1 reads MDHEN; CDR2 reads SYDVKM. Here immunoSEQ multiplex PCR was the method, and the copy in TCRdb shows in-frame clones only, minus some. The repertoire holds about 48,000 clones, with 65% to 85% as singletons. Study outcomes and limitations: Clonal expansion among partial responders at 0.1-3.0 mg/kg ranked near the lowest.

Specimen: CD4+ or CD8+ T cells sorted from blood, collected in a trial of the OX40 agonist ivuxolimab. The clonotype originates from an adult with an advanced solid tumor such as melanoma, head and neck, liver or kidney cancer. The V and J genes are TRBV28 and TRBJ2-1, with TRBD1 as a possible D gene (5 bases). The CDR3 nucleotides are TGTGCCAGCAGTGGGAACAGGTTCGTCTCCTACAATGAGCAGTTCTTC. As protein: CASSGNRFVSYNEQFF.